This record looks at one TCR beta chain sequence and its context. Its antigen is undetermined. This record comes from a study of graft-versus-host responses after intestinal transplantation. Using immunoSEQ multiplex PCR, the repertoire was profiled, and TCRdb retains in-frame clones only, with some absent. The sample has about 39,000 clones; about 95% are singletons. V was pared by 1 base and J by 0 bases, with 10 bases between. CDR1 and CDR2 (germline): LNHDA, SQIVND (reference sequence). This CDR3 is built from 15 residues. Sequencing was performed on unstimulated CD8+ T cells sorted from spleen or lymph node cells, taken before transplant. This TCR derives from a human donor who was the organ donor for an intestinal transplant. This rearrangement joins TRBV19 to TRBJ2-7, with D hard to call. Here the CDR3 DNA reads TGTGCCAGTAGTATAGTTGCAGGAAGCTCCTACGAGCAGTACTTC. This encodes CASSIVAGSSYEQYF.